This T cell receptor (beta chain) was sequenced for a study of chemoradiotherapy in HPV16-positive cancers. Whole-study findings and limits: For HPV16-positive patients, expanding HPV-responsive T cells associated with longer recurrence-free survival.

Concerning this clone: Its cognate antigen is unknown.

Clones were sequenced by immunoSEQ multiplex PCR, and TCRdb holds only the in-frame ones, with some missing. Of around 33,000 clones in the sample, about nine tenths were seen once. The CDR3 consists of 15 residues. Trimming took 1 base from V and 4 from J; bases not matched to a gene: 4. Germline V gene sequence: CDR1 SGHDT, CDR2 YYEEEE. This chain connects TRBV5-6 to TRBJ1-5; 8 bases are a match to TRBD1. This clonotype was obtained from a human donor with HPV-associated anogenital cancer. The source was blood, collected from a patient who underwent chemoradiotherapy. CDR3 coding DNA: TGTGCCAGCAGCTTGTACGGGACAGGTAATCAGCCCCAGCATTTT. Its protein product is CASSLYGTGNQPQHF.